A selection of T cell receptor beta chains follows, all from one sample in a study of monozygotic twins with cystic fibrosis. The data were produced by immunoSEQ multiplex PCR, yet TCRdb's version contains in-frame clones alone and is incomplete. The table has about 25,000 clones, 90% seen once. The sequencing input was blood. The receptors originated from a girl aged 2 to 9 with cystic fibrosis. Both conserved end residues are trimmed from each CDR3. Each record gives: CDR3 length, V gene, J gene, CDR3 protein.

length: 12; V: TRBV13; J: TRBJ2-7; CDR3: ASSLGQGTYEQY
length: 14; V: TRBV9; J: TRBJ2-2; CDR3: ASSYGMGQGAGELF
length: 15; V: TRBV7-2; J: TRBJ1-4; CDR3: ASSPSSDRTTNEKLF
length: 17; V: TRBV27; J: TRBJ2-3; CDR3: ASSLSLAGGPWGTDTQY
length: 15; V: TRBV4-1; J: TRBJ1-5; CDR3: ASSHLVGRYSNQPQH
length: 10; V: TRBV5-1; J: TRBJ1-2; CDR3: ASSPGNYGYT
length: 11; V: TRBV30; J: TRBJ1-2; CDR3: ASDRGPNYGYT
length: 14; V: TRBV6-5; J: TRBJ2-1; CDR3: ASSLETRVAYNEQF
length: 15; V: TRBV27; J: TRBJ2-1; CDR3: ASTNNPLAGLTNEQF
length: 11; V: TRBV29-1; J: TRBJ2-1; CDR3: SGRGSSYNEQF
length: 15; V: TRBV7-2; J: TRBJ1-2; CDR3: ASSWDRGALSNYGYT
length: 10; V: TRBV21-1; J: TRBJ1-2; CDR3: ASSKGGYGYT
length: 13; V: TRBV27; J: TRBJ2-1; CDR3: ASSTTNTPYNEQF
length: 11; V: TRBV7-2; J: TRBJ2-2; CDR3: ASEQVITGELF